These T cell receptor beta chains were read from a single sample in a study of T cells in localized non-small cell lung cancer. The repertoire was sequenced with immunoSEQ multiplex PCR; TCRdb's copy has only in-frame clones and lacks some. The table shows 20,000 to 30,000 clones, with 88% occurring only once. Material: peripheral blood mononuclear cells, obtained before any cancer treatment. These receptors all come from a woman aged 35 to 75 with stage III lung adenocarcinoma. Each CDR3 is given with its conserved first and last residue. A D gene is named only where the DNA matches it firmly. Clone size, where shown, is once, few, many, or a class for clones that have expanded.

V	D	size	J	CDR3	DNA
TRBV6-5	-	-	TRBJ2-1	CASSGTSYNEQFF	TGTGCCAGCAGCGGAACCTCCTACAATGAGCAGTTCTTC
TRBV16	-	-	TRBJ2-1	CASSQSPVGRGADEQFF	TGTGCCAGCAGCCAATCCCCCGTGGGCAGGGGGGCGGATGAGCAGTTCTTC
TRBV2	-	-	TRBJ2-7	CASRTTALMGEQYF	TGTGCCAGCAGGACCACGGCACTAATGGGCGAGCAGTACTTC
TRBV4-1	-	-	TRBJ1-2	CASSQGVFGGTYGYTF	TGCGCAAGCAGCCAAGGGGTGTTCGGGGGCACCTATGGCTACACCTTC
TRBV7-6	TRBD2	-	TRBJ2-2	CASSPGTTHTGELFF	TGTGCCAGCAGCCCCGGGACTACCCACACCGGGGAGCTGTTTTTT
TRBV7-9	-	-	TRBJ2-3	CASSQGGGRDTQYF	TGTGCCAGCAGCCAAGGGGGGGGCCGGGATACGCAGTATTTT
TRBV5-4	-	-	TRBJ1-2	CASSLSRAAYGYTF	TGTGCCAGCAGCTTGAGCAGGGCCGCATATGGCTACACCTTC
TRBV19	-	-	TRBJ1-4	CASSIRAAATNEKLFF	TGTGCCAGTAGTATAAGGGCAGCGGCAACTAATGAAAAACTGTTTTTT
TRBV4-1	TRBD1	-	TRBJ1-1	CASSLMGGRGRDTEAFF	TGCGCCAGCAGCCTCATGGGTGGCAGGGGGCGCGACACTGAAGCTTTCTTT
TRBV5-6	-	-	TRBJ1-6	CASSSPSSYNSPLHF	TGTGCCAGCAGCTCCCCCAGCTCCTATAATTCACCCCTCCACTTT
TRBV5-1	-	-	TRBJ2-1	CASSLAPGSHNEQFF	TGCGCCAGCAGCTTGGCCCCCGGGAGCCACAATGAGCAGTTCTTC
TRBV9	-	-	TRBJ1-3	CASSVAPVDSSGNTIYF	TGTGCCAGCAGCGTAGCTCCTGTTGACAGCTCTGGAAACACCATATATTTT
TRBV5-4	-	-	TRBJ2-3	CAWGIGTDTQYF	TGTGCCTGGGGGATTGGGACAGATACGCAGTATTTT
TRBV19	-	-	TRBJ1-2	CASSMGAGGYTF	TGTGCCAGTAGTATGGGGGCGGGAGGCTACACCTTC
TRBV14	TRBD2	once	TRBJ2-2	CASGLAGVLFF	TGTGCCAGCGGTCTAGCGGGAGTGCTGTTTTTT
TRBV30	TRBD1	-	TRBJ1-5	CAWSGGQVGGPQHF	TGTGCCTGGAGTGGAGGACAGGTGGGAGGGCCCCAGCATTTT
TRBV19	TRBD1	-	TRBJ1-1	CASSMDRGMNTEAFF	TGTGCCAGTAGCATGGACAGGGGGATGAACACTGAAGCTTTCTTT
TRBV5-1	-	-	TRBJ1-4	CASSLKGGSEKLFF	TGCGCCAGCAGCTTGAAGGGGGGTTCTGAAAAACTGTTTTTT
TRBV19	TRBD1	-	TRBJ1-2	CASSIPRQGVVGYTF	TGTGCCAGTAGTATTCCCCGACAGGGGGTGGTTGGCTACACCTTC
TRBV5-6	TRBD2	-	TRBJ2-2	CASSLLGGQAVGELFF	TGTGCCAGCAGCTTGCTGGGAGGGCAGGCGGTCGGGGAGCTGTTTTTT
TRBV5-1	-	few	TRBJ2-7	CASSPWSGAPYEQYF	TGCGCCAGCAGCCCCTGGTCTGGCGCGCCCTACGAGCAGTACTTC
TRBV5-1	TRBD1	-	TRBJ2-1	CASSARDRAYNEQFF	TGCGCCAGCAGCGCCCGGGACAGGGCGTACAATGAGCAGTTCTTC
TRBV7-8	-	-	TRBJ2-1	CASSTDRSSYNEQFF	TGTGCCAGCAGCACAGACAGGAGCTCCTACAATGAGCAGTTCTTC
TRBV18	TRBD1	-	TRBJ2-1	CASSPRQGNQGDEQFF	TGTGCCAGCTCACCACGCCAGGGGAATCAGGGGGATGAGCAGTTCTTC
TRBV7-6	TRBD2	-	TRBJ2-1	CASSLVGSGRTSEQFF	TGTGCCAGCAGCTTAGTAGGTTCCGGGAGGACTTCTGAGCAGTTCTTC
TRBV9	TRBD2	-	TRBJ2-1	CASSVASRGAYNEQFF	TGTGCCAGCAGCGTAGCTTCGCGGGGGGCCTACAATGAGCAGTTCTTC
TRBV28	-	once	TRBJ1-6	CASMLGNNSPLHF	TGTGCCAGCATGTTGGGAAATAATTCACCCCTCCACTTT
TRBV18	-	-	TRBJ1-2	CASSRGMADNYGYTF	TGTGCCAGCTCACGTGGGATGGCGGATAACTATGGCTACACCTTC
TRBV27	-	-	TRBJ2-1	CASSSSTWGQLYYNEQFF	TGTGCCAGCAGTTCCTCAACCTGGGGGCAGCTATATTACAATGAGCAGTTCTTC
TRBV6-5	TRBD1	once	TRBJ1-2	CASIDRQGARGYTF	TGTGCCAGCATCGATAGACAGGGGGCCAGGGGCTACACCTTC
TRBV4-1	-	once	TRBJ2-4	CASSQDRHKNIQYF	TGCGCCAGCAGCCAAGACAGGCACAAAAACATTCAGTACTTC
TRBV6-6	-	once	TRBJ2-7	CASSYSTDSYEQYF	TGTGCCAGCAGTTACTCGACAGACTCCTACGAGCAGTACTTC
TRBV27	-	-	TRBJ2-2	CASSLMVNTGELFF	TGTGCCAGCAGTTTAATGGTGAACACCGGGGAGCTGTTTTTT
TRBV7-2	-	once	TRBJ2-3	CASSLAWGFTDTQYF	TGTGCCAGCAGCTTAGCGTGGGGGTTCACAGATACGCAGTATTTT
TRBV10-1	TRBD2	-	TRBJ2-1	CARHRRESDHNEQFF	TGCGCCAGACACCGGCGGGAGAGTGATCACAATGAGCAGTTCTTC
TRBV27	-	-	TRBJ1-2	CASSLRPSLLTNYGYTF	TGTGCCAGCAGTTTAAGGCCCTCTTTATTGACTAACTATGGCTACACCTTC
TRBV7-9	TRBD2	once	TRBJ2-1	CASSAGTSGHQFF	TGTGCCAGCAGCGCAGGGACTAGCGGGCACCAGTTCTTC